This T cell receptor (beta chain) was found in a study of cytomegalovirus exposure and HLA in healthy donors (dated by TCRdb to the late 2010s). General notes on the study: In an earlier analysis of roughly 590 of the donors, around 300 Gb of sequence data and 90 million to 120 million unique TCR beta sequences from approximately 180 million T cells were reported. Rather than using new phenotypic data, the later analysis identified candidate immune exposures from TCR beta sequences and from how often those sequences occurred across donors. The number of typed donors differed by locus: about 629-630 for A, B, C, DRB1 and DQB1; some 500 for DQA1; roughly 600 for DPA1; and roughly 490 for DPB1. Every discovery cohort repertoire had been produced on one sequencing platform. An early release covering about 600 HLA-typed donors comprised about 300 gigabases of sequencing data and tens of millions of unique TCR sequences. To study patterns of TCR occurrence, a later analysis re-analyzed previously published TCR beta repertoires from just over 650 donors and added high-resolution HLA genotyping. In an earlier analysis of over 550 of the donors, high-throughput TCR beta sequencing was used to judge whether each TCR beta V gene segment behaved as functional or pseudogenic. Class I and class II HLA loci were covered by the typing at four-digit resolution. The study used immunosequencing to profile the T cell repertoires of approximately 650 subjects and linked those repertoires to cytomegalovirus serostatus. On average, roughly 250,000 unique TCR beta nucleotide sequences were sequenced per donor among 350 to 400 genotyped donors of the cohort, with roughly 18% of those sequences being non-productive. In addition to the first cohort of around 670 subjects, a separate validation cohort of 130 or so different subjects was used. Alongside the repertoire data, information on donor age, sex, ethnicity and CMV serostatus was compiled. To predict cytomegalovirus infection status, the study brought together high-throughput TCR immunosequencing, statistical association of individual TCRs with disease status, and machine learning. Among the roughly 370 genotyped donors, approximately 82% belonged to the genetic ancestry cluster associated with self-reported Caucasian donors. A few DR-DQ haplotypes were handled as single units for association and clustering because linkage in the cohort was strong. The aim of the study was to test whether cataloging public T cell receptors could identify signatures of past pathogen exposure. A later genetic analysis took genome-wide SNP genotypes for about 55% of the roughly 700 donors and used that subset as a discovery cohort.

The cohort comprised 670 or so healthy bone marrow donors. At the time of sampling, all cohort members were nominally healthy, though unrecorded immune exposures were likely present. The donor was CMV seronegative and belonged to the group of 380 or so seronegative cohort members. A peripheral blood sample was provided by each donor, and peripheral blood mononuclear cells were used for TCR beta sequencing. The Qiagen DNeasy Blood Extraction Kit was used to extract genomic DNA from the blood cell samples. The germline V gene (reference sequence) yields SEHNR for CDR1 and FQNEAQ for CDR2. There are 15 amino acids in the CDR3, from cysteine to phenylalanine inclusive. Only the CDR3 portion is preserved as DNA: 45 bases, with reading frame beginning at the first base. V trim: 2 bases; J trim: 4 bases; unmatched bases: 5. Comments on this clone: Its cognate antigen has yet to be identified. No per-base quality is available; no much larger clone lies one base away.

Libraries were made using the immunoSEQ multiplex PCR assay. For the multiplex PCR, a mixture combining 60 forward primers for TCR Vbeta segments and 13 reverse primers for TCR Jbeta segments was used. A multiplex PCR assay on genomic DNA amplified the CDR3 region of rearranged TCR beta genes. The amplified TCR beta libraries were sequenced on the Illumina HiSeq System as 87-base-pair reads. The paper's data handling went like this. A later analysis tallied 75 million to 95 million unique TCR beta chains across the approximately 670 repertoires, and approximately 11 million of those chains were shared by two or more donors. Raw reads were error-corrected and collapsed into unique sequences with a nearest-neighbor algorithm that merged closely related sequences to remove PCR and sequencing errors. CDR3 sequences were aligned to IMGT reference sequences to assign V, D and J gene segments. For a sequence to be retained, a match of at least six nucleotides was required to both a V gene segment and a J gene segment. A rearrangement counted as productive if the CDR3 had no stop codons and remained in frame with V and J, and every other rearrangement counted as non-productive. Following IMGT convention, CDR3 was defined as the stretch from the second conserved V-encoded cysteine to the conserved J-encoded phenylalanine. Sequences without an unambiguous match to a single V gene segment were excluded from the earlier analysis of several hundred of the donors. In an earlier analysis of approximately 500 of the donors, a V segment was called functional when productive rearrangements were above 56.7%, and segregating when the standard deviation between donors exceeded 5%. A statistical classification framework was developed to diagnose cytomegalovirus status using the catalog of TCR beta chain sequences. V and J gene assignment, in a later analysis, came from comparing TCR nucleotide sequences with IMGT/GENE-DB human TR gene sequences. Using the TCRdist pipeline, a later analysis assigned CDR3 sequences along with most-parsimonious VDJ recombination scenarios. In a later analysis, each TCR beta chain was defined by its CDR3 amino acid sequence together with its V-gene family, and reads lacking a unique V-gene family were excluded. As a way to deal with suspected cross-contamination and a sequencing artifact, a later analysis dropped 450 to 600 nucleotide sequences that were highly shared and had low generation probability. A later analysis calculated a clonal expansion index for each public chain from normalized within-repertoire ranks of inferred template counts. In a later analysis, generation probabilities were computed with a VDJ recombination model fitted to out-of-frame rearrangements, and the resulting probabilities were checked against IGoR. In a later analysis, hypergeometric tests were used to score TCR-TCR, TCR-HLA and TCR-CMV co-occurrence, with a repertoire-size bias correction applied to TCR pairs. A later analysis estimated false discovery rates by permuting HLA or CMV assignments 20 times. A later analysis grouped co-occurring TCRs with DBSCAN, adding TCRdist sequence similarity when clustering within HLA-allele-positive subsets. For co-occurrence clustering, repertoires with fewer than 30,000 or more than 120,000 public chains were excluded, along with four to six repertoires with anomalous nucleotide sharing. Drawn from immuneACCESS, this table holds only the in-frame rearrangements with V and J called that TCRdb kept. Clones are partly lost; checked studies trace under half to an unresolved V gene and leave the rest unexplained. V and J calls and clone size follow that table, whereas D and trimming were derived from the DNA. The sample has 190,000 or so clones on record, roughly four fifths of them singletons. The ten most abundant clones make up 1.6% of the sample.

Points the paper makes about the study in general: A later analysis found that most CMV-associated TCR beta chains appeared HLA-restricted, with HLA associations seemingly driven largely by CMV exposure. Roughly uniform sequencing depth across donors was assumed in presence/absence analyses, although this assumption may not hold. Cytomegalovirus status was reported to be diagnosed by the classifier with high specificity and sensitivity in both the original and validation cohorts. HLA typing was unavailable for some donors at each locus, so association tests used only the typed subset. A few of the identified cytomegalovirus-associated TCR beta chains were confirmed in vitro to be specific for cytomegalovirus antigens. In a later genetic analysis, fewer N-insertions in productive TCRs were reported among donors in an Asian-associated ancestry cluster than the roughly 700-donor mean. An earlier analysis of approximately 570 of the donors showed that most TCR beta V segments appeared in productive rearrangements either about 90% or about 30% of the time, which broadly matched IMGT annotations. This cohort had only TCR beta chains sequenced, and the lack of alpha or paired-chain data limited which features could be detected. Immune exposure information for the cohort was limited to CMV serostatus. Around 16 rarely observed V segments, including chromosome 9 orphons, were excluded from the earlier analysis of a few hundred of the donors because counts were too low. Compared with equally common non-associated chains, HLA-associated TCR beta chains in a later analysis were more clonally expanded and had lower generation probabilities. A further reported finding was that TCR beta sequences accurately predicted the HLA-A and HLA-B alleles for most subjects in the first cohort. Most TCR sequences were observed very rarely across donors, whereas some public TCRs were present in many individuals. In a later analysis, several top co-occurrence clusters were reported to appear linked to parvovirus B19, influenza, CMV and Epstein-Barr virus. The 87-base-pair reads could not distinguish some IMGT-functional V segments, including TRBV6-2 and TRBV6-3, so those segments were excluded. Assigning TCR associations to individual alleles was difficult when HLA alleles, especially DR and DQ, strongly co-occurred. In a later genetic analysis, a missense DCLRE1C variant was associated with V-gene and J-gene trimming of TCR beta chains, and the association was replicated in an independent cohort. A group of highly shared sequence variants was considered likely to be a technical artifact of the sequencing pipeline. The study gave a list of around 170 TCR beta chains associated with cytomegalovirus. Specific HLA alleles were associated with some 15,000 TCR beta sequences at a false discovery rate of 0.05 in a later analysis. According to a later analysis, TCR association rates differed among HLA loci, with DRB1 alleles showing the most associated TCRs and HLA-C alleles showing the fewest. The authors suggested that the approach could potentially be generalized to other disease states and immunological phenotypes. Linkage disequilibrium might explain the correlated functional status among segregating V segments, but an unknown experimental factor could not be ruled out.

The TCR was taken from a man aged 50-59 years in good health and CMV-seronegative. The rearranged chain carries TRBV7-9 and TRBJ2-5, with 9 bases aligning to TRBD1. The sample comprised PBMCs. CDR3 reads: CASSLSLQGAETQYF. The nucleotide sequence reads as follows: TGTGCCAGCAGCTTATCGTTACAGGGGGCAGAGACCCAGTACTTC.